The text below deals with one T cell receptor beta chain. As yet, its antigen is unknown. The sample originates from a study of shared clonotypes between healthy human individuals. As for the study in general: Plates per donor: three CD4 naive, three CD4 memory, two CD8 naive, one CD8 memory. General study points: The represented genetic and exposure-history diversity was limited by the small number of donors.

Over several immunoSEQ plates, each subset's genomic DNA was distributed in even portions. Measured with immunoSEQ multiplex PCR; TCRdb has only the in-frame clones, and not every one. The repertoire holds some 700,000 clones, with roughly 91% as singletons. The source of this sequence is a man in his late teens or twenties in good health. Some clones in this sample may be carry-over from other donors' samples. Sequences were obtained from memory CD8+ T cells from PBMCs. Subset of the sample: CD45RO+ cells pooled with CCR7-negative TemRA cells.

CDR3 in amino acids: CASSQDVLTLNTGELFF. The CDR3 DNA follows: TGCGCCAGCAGCCAAGATGTCTTGACCCTGAACACCGGGGAGCTGTTTTTT. The chain has TRBV4-3 and TRBJ2-2; D call uncertain. V was pared by 0 bases and J by 1 base, with 12 bases between. The CDR3 contains 17 residues. The germline CDR1 and CDR2 sequences are LGHNA and YSLEER.